This T cell receptor (beta chain) was documented in a study of cytomegalovirus exposure and HLA in healthy donors. This clone was observed a few times. Trimming left V 2 bases short and J 4 bases short, with 11 bases between. CDR1 is MNHEY and CDR2 is SMNVEV in the germline V gene (reference sequence). The CDR3 sequence is 14 residues long. 13 Jbeta primers and 60 Vbeta primers were used for the PCR. Profiled with immunoSEQ multiplex PCR; TCRdb holds only in-frame clones, not every one. The top ten clones hold roughly 8.9% of a sample with 65,000 to 80,000 clones, nearly 80% of them seen once. J is TRBJ1-1 and V is TRBV27; no clear D. This clonotype was sampled from a woman in her forties in good health and CMV-seropositive. The specimen sequenced was PBMCs. The CDR3 region has the DNA TGTGCCAGCAGTTTAGACTCGTATGTCACTGAAGCTTTCTTT. Translated: CASSLDSYVTEAFF.